Below are 24 T cell receptor beta chains sequenced from a single sample in a study of a mutant IDH1 vaccine in newly diagnosed glioma. Assay: immunoSEQ multiplex PCR; the TCRdb copy retains only in-frame clones and omits some. The sample lists tens of thousands of clones; 80% to 90% were seen once. The time point: week 23, last vaccination. All doses held 300 ug of mutant IDH1 20-mer peptide, with topical imiquimod. No antigen has been assigned to these receptors. The sample in question was PBMCs, obtained from a glioma patient whose treatment included an IDH1 peptide vaccine. These receptors were obtained from a man aged 35-49 years with glioma.

V gene TRBV18 combines with J gene TRBJ1-2; TRBD1 is a possible D gene (6 bases). CDR1 is KGHSH and CDR2 is LQKENI in the germline V gene. The CDR3 consists of 13 residues. Trimming shortened V by 3 bases and J by 7 bases, and 12 bases separated the two germline ends. The CDR3 reads CASSPRRGSGYTF. Here the CDR3 DNA reads TGTGCCAGCTCACCGCGCAGGGGTAGTGGCTACACCTTC. The full variable domain, with the rest looked up from reference TRBV18 and TRBJ1-2, is NAGVMQNPRHLVRRRGQEARLRCSPMKGHSHVYWYRQLPEEGLKFMVYLQKENIIDESGMPKERFSAEFPKEGPSILRIQQVVRGDSAAYFCASSPRRGSGYTFGSGTRLTVV.

This clone came up once. The chain joins TRBV13 to TRBJ1-3; D is undetermined. This CDR3 is built from 14 residues. The V end was cut by 10 bases, the J end by 4 bases, with 17 bases between. CDR1 and CDR2 (germline): PRHDT, FYEKMQ (reference sequence). This chain's CDR3 is CATLLRGGGNTIYF. CDR3 nucleotide sequence: TGTGCCACCCTCCTCCGGGGAGGCGGAAACACCATATATTTT.

This clone was counted a few times. The V and J genes are TRBV19 and TRBJ2-6; 7 bases line up with TRBD1. The CDR3 contains 17 residues. Germline CDR1 and CDR2: LNHDA and SQIVND (reference sequence). V shed 6 bases and J 6 bases; nucleotides not matched to a gene: 14. In DNA form, the CDR3 reads TGTGCCAGTAGGCTACAGGGGACATACCCCCCGGCCAACGTCCTGACTTTC. Translation gives CASRLQGTYPPANVLTF.

This chain joins TRBV4-3 and TRBJ2-7; no clear D gene. The ends were cut back, 0 bases at V and 2 bases at J, with 17 bases in the middle. Germline V gene sequence: CDR1 LGHNA, CDR2 YSLEER. This CDR3 is 17 amino acids long. CDR3 coding DNA: TGCGCCAGCAGCCAAGATCTTGGCTTGTATTCGACCTACGAGCAGTACTTC. It specifies CASSQDLGLYSTYEQYF.

This chain links TRBV19 with TRBJ2-3, with TRBD1 matching 8 bases. Losses at the gene ends were 3 bases for V and 4 bases for J; bases not matched to a gene: 6. This CDR3 comprises 15 residues. The V gene's germline CDR1 is LNHDA and CDR2 SQIVND (reference sequence). This CDR3 is CASSIQGAGADTQYF. The CDR3 DNA reads as TGTGCCAGTAGTATCCAGGGGGCCGGCGCAGATACGCAGTATTTT.

V is TRBV7-6 and J is TRBJ1-5, with 7 nucleotides matching TRBD1. The CDR3 runs to 15 residues. The germline CDR1 and CDR2 sequences are SGHVS and FNYEAQ. Germline trimming cut 0 bases from V and 3 bases from J; bases unmatched to any gene: 2. CDR3 amino acids: CASSLAQGVNQPQHF. CDR3 coding DNA: TGTGCCAGCAGCTTAGCGCAGGGGGTCAATCAGCCCCAGCATTTT.

The rearrangement uses TRBV9 and TRBJ1-5; unclear D gene. The germline V and J ends were trimmed by 2 bases and 8 bases, with 11 bases remaining between them. The CDR3 extends over 13 amino acids. CDR1 is SGDLS, CDR2 YYNGEE, per germline. This chain's CDR3 is CASSVTGSEPQHF. CDR3 coding DNA: TGTGCCAGCAGCGTGACCGGAAGTGAGCCCCAGCATTTT.

In its sample, this clone was seen once. V usage is TRBV6-5 and J usage is TRBJ2-1; TRBD1 is a possible D gene (6 bases). This CDR3 spans 12 amino acids. Germline V gives CDR1 MNHEY, CDR2 SVGAGI. The V end lost 5 bases, the J end lost 10 bases, and 12 bases lay between the germline ends. CDR3 DNA sequence: TGTGCCAGCAGTAGCAGGGGCTGGGAGCAGTTCTTC. This encodes CASSSRGWEQFF.

The chain joins TRBV7-9 to TRBJ1-2; TRBD1 agrees at 7 bases. CDR1 SEHNR and CDR2 FQNEAQ come from the germline V gene (reference sequence). CDR3 size: 16 residues. V gave up 3 bases and J gave up 3 bases; unmatched junction bases: 10. The CDR3 loop is CASSFKRDRPDYGYTF. The CDR3 DNA reads TGTGCCAGCAGCTTTAAGCGGGACAGACCTGACTATGGCTACACCTTC.

V gene TRBV29-1 combines with J gene TRBJ2-7; TRBD2 might be the D (6 bases). Germline CDR1 SQVTM, CDR2 ANQGSEA. With 4 bases removed from V and 6 bases from J, the gap between germline ends came to 13 bases. This CDR3 comprises 12 residues. The CDR3 DNA follows: TGCAGCGTTGGCCGGCCCGGGAGCGAGCAGTACTTC. Its protein product is CSVGRPGSEQYF.

The V and J genes are TRBV5-4 and TRBJ2-3; D is unresolved. Germline V lookup: CDR1 SGHNT, CDR2 YYREEE (reference sequence). There are 14 residues in the CDR3. Trimming took 2 bases from V and 0 from J, leaving 7 bases between them. The CDR3 coding sequence is TGTGCCAGCAGCTTAGTTGCTAGCACAGATACGCAGTATTTT. Protein: CASSLVASTDTQYF.

The gene calls are TRBV7-1 and TRBJ2-7, with TRBD1 matching over 7 bases. TRBV7-1 is placed among ORFs of uncertain function. V was pared by 3 bases and J by 7 bases, with 12 bases of the junction left unmatched. CDR3 length: 15 amino acids. The CDR3 spells CASSSTGPGFKEQYF. In DNA, the CDR3 is TGTGCCAGCAGCTCGACAGGGCCTGGATTTAAAGAGCAGTACTTC.

The chain uses TRBV9 and TRBJ2-3, with D tentatively TRBD2 (5 bases). Germline assignment: CDR1 SGDLS and CDR2 YYNGEE. CDR3 length equals 17 residues. Trimming cost V 3 bases and J 3 bases, with 20 bases left between them. CDR3 sequence reads: CASSADYLGSLTDTQYF. CDR3 nucleotide sequence: TGTGCCAGCAGCGCAGACTATTTAGGTAGTTTAACAGATACGCAGTATTTT.

The chain's CDR3 is CASSNRATRNTIYF. The CDR3 DNA follows: TGTGCCAGCAGCAACCGGGCCACCAGAAACACCATATATTTT. This chain joins TRBV9 and TRBJ1-3; D is unresolved. V lost 4 bases, J lost 5 bases, and 13 bases lay in between. The germline V gene encodes CDR1 SGDLS and CDR2 YYNGEE. This CDR3 region has 14 residues. Based on the CDR3 plus reference TRBV9 and TRBJ1-3, the full variable domain is DSGVTQTPKHLITATGQRVTLRCSPRSGDLSVYWYQQSLDQGLQFLIQYYNGEERAKGNILERFSAQQFPDLHSELNLSSLELGDSALYFCASSNRATRNTIYFGEGSWLTVV.

The V call is TRBV7-9, the J call TRBJ2-3; D gene uncertain. Trimming left V 3 bases short and J 3 bases short, with 7 bases between. The CDR3 runs 13 residues. Germline V CDR1 and CDR2: SEHNR, FQNEAQ (reference sequence). The CDR3, as DNA: TGTGCCAGCAGCTTGAGGCAGACAGATACGCAGTATTTT. As protein: CASSLRQTDTQYF.

The V call is TRBV7-8, the J call TRBJ2-7; D may be TRBD2 (6 bases). Germline V gene lookup returns CDR1 SGHVS and CDR2 FQNEAQ. The CDR3 extends over 12 amino acids. V shed 5 bases and J shed 12 bases, with 17 bases lying between them. CDR3 sequence: CASSNGGEGLYF. CDR3 nucleotides: TGTGCCAGCAGCAACGGGGGAGAGGGGCTGTACTTC.

The V and J genes are TRBV7-9 and TRBJ1-1; perhaps TRBD1 as D (6 bases). V gave up 5 bases and J gave up 0 bases, with 10 bases separating them. The CDR3 is 14 residues long. Germline V CDR1 and CDR2: SEHNR, FQNEAQ (reference sequence). CDR3 amino acids: CASSIQGLNTEAFF. CDR3 bases: TGTGCCAGCAGCATCCAGGGGTTGAACACTGAAGCTTTCTTT.

V gene TRBV7-2 combines with J gene TRBJ2-5, with 10 bases lining up with TRBD2. The CDR3 contains 18 residues. The germline V gene has CDR1 SGHTA and CDR2 FQGNSA. V gave up 4 bases and J gave up 4 bases; unmatched junction bases: 15. The CDR3, as DNA: TGTGCCAGCAGCTCGGGCCTTACTCTAGCGGGAGTGGGAGAGACCCAGTACTTC. Protein product: CASSSGLTLAGVGETQYF.

This sequence joins TRBV5-6 and TRBJ2-7, with unresolved D. Germline lookup yields CDR1 SGHDT and CDR2 YYEEEE. Between the trimmed V and J ends, which lost 2 bases and 3 bases, there was a span of 6 bases. The CDR3 covers 12 residues. In DNA, the CDR3 is TGTGCCAGCAGCTTAGGTGGCTACGAGCAGTACTTC. Protein product: CASSLGGYEQYF. Looking up the rest from reference TRBV5-6 and TRBJ2-7 gives the full variable domain: DAGVTQSPTHLIKTRGQQVTLRCSPKSGHDTVSWYQQALGQGPQFIFQYYEEEERQRGNFPDRFSGHQFPNYSSELNVNALLLGDSALYLCASSLGGYEQYFGPGTRLTVT.

The gene calls are TRBV4-1 and TRBJ2-5, with 7 bases lining up with TRBD2. Germline loops: CDR1 MGHRA, CDR2 YSYEKL. The CDR3 has 16 amino acids. V lost 1 base to trimming and J lost 1 base; unmatched junction nucleotides: 6. CDR3: CASSQGEGYPQETQYF. The CDR3 bases are TGCGCCAGCAGCCAAGGGGAGGGGTACCCCCAAGAGACCCAGTACTTC.

V and J are TRBV18 and TRBJ2-7, with D possibly called TRBD1 or TRBD2 (5 bases each). CDR1 KGHSH and CDR2 LQKENI come from the germline V gene. The CDR3 sequence is 13 residues long. The ends were cut back, 2 bases at V and 0 bases at J, with 5 bases in the middle. The CDR3 reads CASSPGGSYEQYF. CDR3 nucleotide sequence: TGTGCCAGCTCACCAGGGGGCTCCTACGAGCAGTACTTC.

The chain joins TRBV30 to TRBJ1-1, with unresolved D. V dropped 1 base and J dropped 10 bases, with 10 bases sitting between them. The CDR3 extends over 11 amino acids. Per the germline V gene, CDR1 is GTSNPN and CDR2 is SVGIG (reference sequence). This chain's CDR3 is CAWSGYNGAFF. CDR3 nucleotide sequence: TGTGCCTGGAGTGGCTACAATGGAGCTTTCTTT.

V and J are TRBV9 and TRBJ2-2; TRBD1 aligns across 8 bases. Trimming removed 4 bases from V and 6 bases from J; junction bases left unmatched: 5. The germline V gene encodes CDR1 SGDLS and CDR2 YYNGEE. The CDR3 spans 14 residues. The CDR3 region is CASSPRTGSGELFF. The CDR3 DNA reads TGTGCCAGCAGCCCCCGGACAGGGTCCGGGGAGCTGTTTTTT.

The V call is TRBV10-1, the J call TRBJ2-1, with 11 positions matching TRBD1. The CDR3 runs 17 residues. Germline values: CDR1 WNHNN, CDR2 SYGVQD (reference sequence). Losses at the gene ends were 6 bases for V and 6 bases for J; bases not matched to a gene: 13. The chain's CDR3 is CASSRTPGTGGSNEQFF. In DNA form, the CDR3 reads TGCGCCAGCAGCAGGACACCCGGGACAGGGGGATCCAATGAGCAGTTCTTC.